Listed below are T cell receptor beta chains from one sample, sequenced in a study of CD8 T cells in ankylosing spondylitis. Using its own MiXCR run on the 5' RACE reads, TCRdb lists one record per CDR3 protein. The table has approximately 140,000 distinct CDR3 sequences, around 43% seen once. Material: synovial fluid, either unsorted or a sorted T cell fraction (not recorded which). All receptors derive from a male donor with ankylosing spondylitis. CDR3s include the opening cysteine and the closing phenylalanine or tryptophan. The D gene is left open where the match is weak. Only some rows state a clone size, as once, few, many or a class for expanded clones.

V	D	size	J	length	DNA	CDR3
TRBV11-1	-	-	TRBJ2-7	21	TGTGCCAGCAGCTTAGGTTCCCGGGTACCATGGATTGGCTCTCGCTCCTACGAGCAGTACTTC	CASSLGSRVPWIGSRSYEQYF
TRBV12-5	-	-	TRBJ2-2	13	TGTGCTGGACTCGACTGGAACACCGGGGAGCTGTTTTTT	CAGLDWNTGELFF
TRBV6-2/TRBV6-3	-	-	TRBJ1-5	15	TGTGCCAGCAGTTACACGGACACCGGCAATCAGCCCCAGCATTTT	CASSYTDTGNQPQHF
TRBV7-2	-	few	TRBJ1-1	14	TGTGCCAGCAGCTTAGTCGGAGGGAGCACTGAAGCTTTCTTT	CASSLVGGSTEAFF
TRBV27	-	-	TRBJ1-5	14	TGTGCCAGCAGTTTATCCTCGGGATTTGAGCCCCAGCATTTT	CASSLSSGFEPQHF
TRBV4-2	-	-	TRBJ2-1	18	TGTGCCAGCAGCCGGGACTGGACAGACAGACTTTACTACAATGAGCAGTTCTTC	CASSRDWTDRLYYNEQFF
TRBV6-5	-	few	TRBJ1-2	13	TGTGCCAGCAGTTACGGGGCAGGCTATGGCTACACCTTC	CASSYGAGYGYTF
TRBV6-4	-	once	TRBJ1-2	12	TGTGCCAGCAGTGACTACTTCGGAAACTACACCTTC	CASSDYFGNYTF
TRBV6-1	-	many	TRBJ1-1	14	TGTGCCAGCAGTAGCCGGGACACCAACACTGAAGCTTTCTTT	CASSSRDTNTEAFF
TRBV12-3/TRBV12-4	TRBD2	many	TRBJ2-5	16	TGTGCCAGCAGATTGACTAGCGGGGGGGTTCAAGAGACCCAGTACTTC	CASRLTSGGVQETQYF
TRBV4-3	-	-	TRBJ1-2	15	TGCGCCAGCAGCCAAGCCTCAACAGGGTTCTATGGCTACACCTTC	CASSQASTGFYGYTF
TRBV12-3/TRBV12-4	-	medium-sized	TRBJ2-2	14	TGTGCCAGCAGGACCTTCTGGGACACCGGGGAGCTGTTTTTT	CASRTFWDTGELFF
TRBV27	-	many	TRBJ2-4	19	TGTGCCAGCGGTGGAGGGGAAACGGGGGCTCTAGGAGGCAAAAACATTCAGTACTTC	CASGGGETGALGGKNIQYF
TRBV7-9	-	few	TRBJ1-1	14	TGTGCCAGCAGCTTAGAACGGGAGAACACTGAAGCTTTCTTT	CASSLERENTEAFF
TRBV7-9	-	-	TRBJ2-7	15	TGTGCCAGCAGCTTTGGGACCGTTATACCCTACGTGCAGTACTTC	CASSFGTVIPYVQYF
TRBV20-1	TRBD1	-	TRBJ1-4	13	TGCAGTGCTTGGACAGGGAGGAATGAAAAACTGTTTTTT	CSAWTGRNEKLFF
TRBV5-1	-	few	TRBJ2-4	16	TGCGCCAGCAGCTTGGCTGGGGGGTACGCCAAAAACATTCAGTACTTC	CASSLAGGYAKNIQYF
TRBV20-1	-	-	TRBJ2-1	13	TGCAGCGACAGTTGGAGAACCTACAATGAGCAGTTCTTC	CSDSWRTYNEQFF
TRBV2	-	-	TRBJ1-2	13	TGTGCCAGCAGTGTGGTGCGCTACCATGGCTACACCTTC	CASSVVRYHGYTF
TRBV6-5	-	-	TRBJ1-2	16	TGTGCCAGCAGTTACTACACGGACAGCTCAAACTATGGCTACACCTTC	CASSYYTDSSNYGYTF
TRBV7-4	TRBD1	-	TRBJ2-5	14	TGTGCCAGCAGATCCGGGACAGCACAAGAGACCCAGTACTTC	CASRSGTAQETQYF
TRBV5-4	TRBD2	-	TRBJ2-3	14	TGTGCCAGCAGCCCGGGACTAGCCCTTGATACGCAGTATTTT	CASSPGLALDTQYF
TRBV3-1	-	-	TRBJ2-3	18	TGTGCCAGCAGCAAAGATGACACTTGGGAGCCTAGCACAGATACGCAGTATTTT	CASSKDDTWEPSTDTQYF
TRBV18	-	many	TRBJ2-2	13	TGTGCCAGCTCACCAGGAGGCACCGGGGAGCTGTTTTTT	CASSPGGTGELFF
TRBV29-1	TRBD2	-	TRBJ2-2	19	TGCAGCGTTGAAGATCCCCAGGGTACGGGACTAGGCGGTACCGGGGAGCTGTTTTTT	CSVEDPQGTGLGGTGELFF